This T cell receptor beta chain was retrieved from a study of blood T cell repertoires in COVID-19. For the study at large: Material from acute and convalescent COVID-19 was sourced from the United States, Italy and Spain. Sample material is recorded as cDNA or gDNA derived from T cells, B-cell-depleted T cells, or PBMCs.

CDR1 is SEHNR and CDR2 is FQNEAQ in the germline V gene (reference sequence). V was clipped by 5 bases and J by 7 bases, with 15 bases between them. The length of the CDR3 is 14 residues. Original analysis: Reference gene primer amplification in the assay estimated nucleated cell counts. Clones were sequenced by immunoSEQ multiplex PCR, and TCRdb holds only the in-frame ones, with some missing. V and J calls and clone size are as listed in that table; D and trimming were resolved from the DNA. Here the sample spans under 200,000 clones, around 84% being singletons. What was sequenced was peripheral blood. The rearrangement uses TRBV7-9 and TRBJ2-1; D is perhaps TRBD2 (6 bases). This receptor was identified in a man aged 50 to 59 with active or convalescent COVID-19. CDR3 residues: CASSPRLVGNEQFF. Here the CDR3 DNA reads TGTGCCAGCAGCCCGAGACTAGTGGGTAATGAGCAGTTCTTC. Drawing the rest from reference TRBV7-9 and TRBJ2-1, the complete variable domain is DTGVSQNPRHKITKRGQNVTFRCDPISEHNRLYWYRQTLGQGPEFLTYFQNEAQLEKSRLLSDRFSAERPKGSFSTLEIQRTEQGDSAMYLCASSPRLVGNEQFFGPGTRLTVL.